These T cell receptor beta chains were read from a single sample in a study of control samples from healthy donors and cancer patients. The table came from immunoSEQ multiplex PCR; TCRdb's copy has only in-frame clones and leaves some out. The repertoire holds about 270,000 clones, with about 80% as singletons. The sample was PBMCs. These receptors all come from a woman aged 60-75 years with lung cancer. CDR3s include the opening cysteine and the closing phenylalanine or tryptophan. A D gene is named only where the DNA matches it firmly. Expanded clones get a size class; other rows say once, few or many, or leave the size out.

j_call v_call clone_size d_call cdr3_nt cdr3_aa
TRBJ2-4 TRBV5-1 . TRBD2 TGTGGAGCGGGGGGATCGCGGCTAGCCAAAAACATTCAGTACTTC CGAGGSRLAKNIQYF
TRBJ1-5 TRBV18 . . TGTGCCAGCTGGGATGGAGGGAGCAATCAGCCCCAGCATTTT CASWDGGSNQPQHF
TRBJ1-2 TRBV12-3/TRBV12-4 . . TGTGCCAGCAGTTTAGCGTTTTATGGCTACACCTTC CASSLAFYGYTF
TRBJ1-6 TRBV5-6 . . TGTGCCAGCACCCCCCGGTGGCAGGGCAATTCACCCCTCCACTTT CASTPRWQGNSPLHF
TRBJ2-1 TRBV11-2 . TRBD2 TGTGCCAGCAGCTTAGTCGGGGGGCGGGGACTAGCGGGAAGTAGTGAGCAGTTCTTC CASSLVGGRGLAGSSEQFF
TRBJ2-7 TRBV5-1 . . TGCGCCAGCAGCTTCACAGGGTCCTCCGAGCAGTACTTC CASSFTGSSEQYF
TRBJ2-6 TRBV28 . . TGTGCCAGCAGTGACTCTGGGGCCAACGTCCTGACTTTC CASSDSGANVLTF
TRBJ1-3 TRBV9 . . TGTGCCAGCAGCGTATCGGCGGGCACCATATATTTT CASSVSAGTIYF
TRBJ1-1 TRBV11-2 . . TGTGCCAGCAGCTTAGCCTGGGGCAGGATGAACACTGAAGCTTTCTTT CASSLAWGRMNTEAFF
TRBJ2-7 TRBV9 . TRBD1 TGTGCCAGCAGCGCCCGGGACAGGGGGCGTGGGTACGAGCAGTACTTC CASSARDRGRGYEQYF
TRBJ2-5 TRBV27 . . TGTGCCAGCAGTTTAATGGGGAGAGAGACCCAGTACTTC CASSLMGRETQYF
TRBJ2-1 TRBV12-3/TRBV12-4 . TRBD2 TGTGCCAGCAGCAGGACTAGCGGAAGGGAGCAGTTCTTC CASSRTSGREQFF
TRBJ1-1 TRBV10-3 . . TGTGCCATCAGTGGGGACGGCGTAGAAGCTTTCTTT CAISGDGVEAFF
TRBJ1-1 TRBV12-3/TRBV12-4 . . TGTGCCAGCAGTTTTGCCCCTCGGGCTGAAGCTTTCTTT CASSFAPRAEAFF
TRBJ2-1 TRBV3-1/TRBV3-2 . . TGTGCCAGCAGCCAAGCGACATACCCTTCGGATGAGCAGTTCTTC CASSQATYPSDEQFF
TRBJ1-4 TRBV4-2 . TRBD1 TGTGCCAGCAGCCAAGATACGACAGGGTCAAATGAAAAACTGTTTTTT CASSQDTTGSNEKLFF
TRBJ1-2 TRBV19 . . TGTGCCAGTAGTAGACCTCGGGCGGATAACTATGGCTACACCTTC CASSRPRADNYGYTF
TRBJ1-1 TRBV9 . . TGTGCCAGCAGCGTAGCTACCGATTTTATGAACACTGAAGCTTTCTTT CASSVATDFMNTEAFF
TRBJ2-5 TRBV5-1 . . TGCGCCAGCAGCTCCTCGACCGGGGGACGGGAGACCCAGTACTTC CASSSSTGGRETQYF
TRBJ2-2 TRBV24-1 once TRBD1 TGTGCCACCTCAGCCGGGACAGAGAACACCGGGGAGCTGTTTTTT CATSAGTENTGELFF
TRBJ1-1 TRBV28 . . TGTGCCAGTTCCGGAGGAGGGCTTGGTACTGAAGCTTTCTTT CASSGGGLGTEAFF
TRBJ2-1 TRBV28 . . TGTGCCAGCAGTCCCTTGGATCCATACAATGAGCAGTTCTTC CASSPLDPYNEQFF
TRBJ2-1 TRBV28 . . TGTGCCAGCATGGGGACAAGGAAGAATGAGCAGTTCTTC CASMGTRKNEQFF
TRBJ1-2 TRBV6-5 . TRBD1 TGTGCCAGCAGACCGGGACAGGGACTCTATGGCTACACCTTC CASRPGQGLYGYTF
TRBJ2-5 TRBV7-3 . TRBD1 TGTGCCAGCAGCTTAACCTGCCACCGGGACAGCGCCGCACAACCTCTTGACCAAGAGACCCAGTACTTC CASSLTCHRDSAAQPLDQETQYF
TRBJ1-6 TRBV10-2 . . TGCGCCAGCAGTGGACAGTCTAATTCACCCCTCCACTTT CASSGQSNSPLHF
TRBJ2-3 TRBV5-4 . . TGTGCCAGCAGCGGGGTGGCCCCTGGCACAGATACGCAGTATTTT CASSGVAPGTDTQYF
TRBJ2-7 TRBV7-2 . TRBD1 TGTGCCAGCAGCTTATCGGCCAGGGGGACCTACGAGCAGTACTTC CASSLSARGTYEQYF
TRBJ2-1 TRBV7-3 few . TGTGCCAGCAGCTTATCGGGGAATGAGCAGTTCTTC CASSLSGNEQFF
TRBJ1-2 TRBV4-1 . TRBD1 TGCGCCAGCAGCCAAGAACTCGGGACAGCCTATGGCTACACCTTC CASSQELGTAYGYTF
TRBJ1-3 TRBV6-5 . . TGTGCCAGCAAGCTGGATCTCTCTGGAAACACCATATATTTT CASKLDLSGNTIYF
TRBJ2-2 TRBV19 . TRBD1 TGTGCCAGTAACTACAGGGGGGCGAACACCGGGGAGCTGTTTTTT CASNYRGANTGELFF
TRBJ2-3 TRBV18 . . TGTGCCAGCTCACCAACACCCCCAACAGATACGCAGTATTTT CASSPTPPTDTQYF
TRBJ2-1 TRBV28 . . TGTGCCAGCAGGGGGGCGGGGCAGGGGACCCATGAGCAGTTCTTC CASRGAGQGTHEQFF
TRBJ2-1 TRBV20-1 . . TGCAGTGCTGAGTTAATGGGTGAGCAGTTCTTC CSAELMGEQFF
TRBJ2-7 TRBV5-1 . TRBD2 TGCGCCAGCAGCTTGGGGACTAGCGGCTACGAGCAGTACTTC CASSLGTSGYEQYF
TRBJ2-1 TRBV7-2 . TRBD2 TGTGCCAGCAGCTTAATTTACGGGACTATGTACAATGAGCAGTTCTTC CASSLIYGTMYNEQFF
TRBJ1-5 TRBV6-1 . . TGTGCCAGCAGTGAGGGGACACCCGAAGGGTACAATCAGCCCCAGCATTTT CASSEGTPEGYNQPQHF
TRBJ2-3 TRBV7-2 . . TGTGCCAGCAGCTTGGACAGTAATTCAGATACGCAGTATTTT CASSLDSNSDTQYF
TRBJ2-2 TRBV20-1 . TRBD2 TGCAGTGCTAGTGGACTAGCGGGAATGGCGAACACCGGGGAGCTGTTTTTT CSASGLAGMANTGELFF
TRBJ1-4 TRBV5-1 . TRBD1 TGCGCCAGCAGGCCCGGGACAGGGGCAACTAATGAAAAACTGTTTTTT CASRPGTGATNEKLFF
TRBJ2-5 TRBV6-6 . . TGTGCCAGCAGTCTCAAGCGGAAACAAGAGACCCAGTACTTC CASSLKRKQETQYF
TRBJ1-4 TRBV7-9 once TRBD1 TGTGCCAGCAGCCCGCCGGGGGGGACAGTCCTGTTTTTT CASSPPGGTVLFF
TRBJ2-1 TRBV19 . TRBD2 TGTGCCAGTAGTCAGCGGGAGGCGGGCAATGAGCAGTTCTTC CASSQREAGNEQFF
TRBJ1-5 TRBV28 . . TGTGCCAGCAGTTCTCCGGGGATATATCAGCCCCAGCATTTT CASSSPGIYQPQHF
TRBJ1-5 TRBV28 . TRBD1 TGTGCCAGCAGTTTATCGGACAGGAACAATCAGCCCCAGCATTTT CASSLSDRNNQPQHF
TRBJ2-7 TRBV7-9 few TRBD1 TGTGCCAGCAGCTCATCACCGGGACAGGGGCCTTACGAGCAGTACTTC CASSSSPGQGPYEQYF
TRBJ2-1 TRBV15 . . TGTGCCACCAGCAGAGATAGAATGTTCAGAGAGCAGTTCTTC CATSRDRMFREQFF
TRBJ2-1 TRBV2 . . TGTGCCAGCGGATGGATCAATGAGCAGTTCTTC CASGWINEQFF
TRBJ2-2 TRBV24-1 . . TGTGCCACCAGTGGTTTTAGGGCCTCGAACACCGGGGAGCTGTTTTTT CATSGFRASNTGELFF
TRBJ2-3 TRBV5-1 . TRBD2 TGCGCCAGCACCGGGAGGGGAAGAGGGGCAGATACGCAGTATTTT CASTGRGRGADTQYF
TRBJ2-1 TRBV28 . . TGTGCCAGCAGTGGGGGACTCCTCAATGAGCAGTTCTTC CASSGGLLNEQFF
TRBJ2-3 TRBV6-6 . TRBD2 TGTGCCAGCACCCCGCCCAGCGGGGGGGGCACAGATACGCAGTATTTT CASTPPSGGGTDTQYF
TRBJ2-1 TRBV30 . TRBD2 TGTGCCTGGGCCAACGGGAGGGCTCTACCTAATGAGCAGTTCTTC CAWANGRALPNEQFF